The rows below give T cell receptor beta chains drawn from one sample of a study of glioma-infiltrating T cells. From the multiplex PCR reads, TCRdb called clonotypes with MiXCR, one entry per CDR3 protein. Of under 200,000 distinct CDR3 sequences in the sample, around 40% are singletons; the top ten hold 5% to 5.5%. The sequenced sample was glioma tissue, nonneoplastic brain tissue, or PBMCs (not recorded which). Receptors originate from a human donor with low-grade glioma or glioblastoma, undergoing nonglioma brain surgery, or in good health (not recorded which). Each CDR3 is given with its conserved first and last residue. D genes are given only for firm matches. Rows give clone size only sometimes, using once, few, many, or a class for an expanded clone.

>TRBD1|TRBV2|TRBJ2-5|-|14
CASSASRGKETQYF
TGTGCCAGCAGCGCATCCAGGGGGAAAGAGACCCAGTACTTC
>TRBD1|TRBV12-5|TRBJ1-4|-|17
CASGPGTGVIANEKLFF
TGTGCTAGTGGCCCCGGAACAGGGGTAATCGCTAATGAAAAACTGTTTTTT
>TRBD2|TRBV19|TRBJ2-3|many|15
CASRTLAGGPNAQYF
TGTGCCAGTAGGACATTAGCGGGAGGGCCCAATGCGCAGTATTTT
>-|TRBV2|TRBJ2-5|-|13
CASSDLQGETQYF
TGTGCCAGCAGTGATCTACAGGGAGAGACCCAGTACTTC
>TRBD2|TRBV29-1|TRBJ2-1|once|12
CSDRTSGSQQFF
TGCAGCGACCGGACTAGCGGGAGCCAGCAGTTCTTC
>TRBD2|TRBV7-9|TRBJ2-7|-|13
CASTILAAGEQYF
TGTGCCAGCACCATCTTGGCAGCGGGGGAGCAGTACTTC
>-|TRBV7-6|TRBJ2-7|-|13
CASSLGRNNEQYF
TGTGCCAGCAGCTTAGGAAGGAACAATGAGCAGTACTTC
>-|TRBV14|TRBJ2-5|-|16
CASSQEGQTFQETQYF
TGTGCCAGCAGCCAAGAGGGCCAGACGTTCCAAGAGACCCAGTACTTC
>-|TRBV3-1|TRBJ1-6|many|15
CASSQTSDGNSPLHF
TGTGCCAGCAGCCAAACCTCGGACGGCAATTCACCCCTCCACTTT
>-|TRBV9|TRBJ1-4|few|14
CASSVGHINEKLFF
TGTGCCAGCAGCGTAGGGCACATCAATGAAAAACTGTTTTTT
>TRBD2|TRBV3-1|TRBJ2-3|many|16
CASSQESGAGADTQYF
TGTGCCAGCAGCCAAGAAAGTGGTGCGGGAGCAGATACGCAGTATTTT
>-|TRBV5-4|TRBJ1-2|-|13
CASSFSRERGYTF
TGTGCCAGCAGCTTTTCTAGGGAGAGGGGCTACACCTTC
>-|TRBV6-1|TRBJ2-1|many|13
CASSEIAYNEQFF
TGTGCCAGCAGTGAAATAGCCTACAATGAGCAGTTCTTC
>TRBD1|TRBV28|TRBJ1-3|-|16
CSSSRAGTGDANTIYF
TGTTCCAGCAGCCGTGCCGGGACAGGGGACGCAAACACCATATATTTT